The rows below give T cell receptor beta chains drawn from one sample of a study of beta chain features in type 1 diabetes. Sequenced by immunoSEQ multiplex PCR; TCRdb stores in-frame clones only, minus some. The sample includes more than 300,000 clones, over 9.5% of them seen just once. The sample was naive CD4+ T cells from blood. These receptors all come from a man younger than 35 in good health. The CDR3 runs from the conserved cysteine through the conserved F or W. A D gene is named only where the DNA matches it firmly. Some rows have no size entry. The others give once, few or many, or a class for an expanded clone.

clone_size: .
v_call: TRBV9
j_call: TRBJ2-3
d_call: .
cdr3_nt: TGTGCCAGCAGCCTCAGTGATACGCAGTATTTT
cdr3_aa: CASSLSDTQYF

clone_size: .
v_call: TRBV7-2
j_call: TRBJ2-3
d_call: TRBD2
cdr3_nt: TGTGCCAGCAGCCTGGCGGGGGGCCGCACAGATACGCAGTATTTT
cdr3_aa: CASSLAGGRTDTQYF

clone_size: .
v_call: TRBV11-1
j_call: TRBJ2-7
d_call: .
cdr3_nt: TGTGCCAGCAGCTTAGACGGTTACGAGCAGTACTTC
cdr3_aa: CASSLDGYEQYF

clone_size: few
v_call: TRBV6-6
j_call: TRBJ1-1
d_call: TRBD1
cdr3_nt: TGTGCCAGCAGTACCACAGGGGAGGCAACTGAAGCTTTCTTT
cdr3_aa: CASSTTGEATEAFF

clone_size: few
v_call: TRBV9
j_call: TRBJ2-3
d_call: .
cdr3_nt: TGTGCCAGCAGCGGCACGGGTCTCTCCACAGATACGCAGTATTTT
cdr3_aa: CASSGTGLSTDTQYF

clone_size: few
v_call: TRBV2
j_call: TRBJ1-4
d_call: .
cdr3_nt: TGTGCCAGTGGGGTGGACATTTCAACTAATGAAAAACTGTTTTTT
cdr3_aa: CASGVDISTNEKLFF

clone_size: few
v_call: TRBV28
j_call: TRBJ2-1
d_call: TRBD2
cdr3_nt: TGTGCCAGCAGTGACGGGACTAGCGGCTCCTACAATGAGCAGTTCTTC
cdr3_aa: CASSDGTSGSYNEQFF

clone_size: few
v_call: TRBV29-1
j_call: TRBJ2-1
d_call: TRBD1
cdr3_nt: TGCAGCGCTGAGGCCACAGGGGGGAACAATGAGCAGTTCTTC
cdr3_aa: CSAEATGGNNEQFF

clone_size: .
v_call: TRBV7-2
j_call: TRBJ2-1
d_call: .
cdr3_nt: TGTGCCAGCAGCTTAGTATCGGAGGGCAATGAGCAGTTCTTC
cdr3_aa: CASSLVSEGNEQFF

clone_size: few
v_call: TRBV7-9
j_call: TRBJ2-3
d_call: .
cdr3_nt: TGTGCCAGCAGCCTAAACGGAGGCACAGATACGCAGTATTTT
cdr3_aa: CASSLNGGTDTQYF

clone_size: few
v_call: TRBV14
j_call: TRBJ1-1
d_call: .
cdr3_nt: TGTGCCAGCAGCCCCGCGGGTTATAATGCTGAAGCTTTCTTT
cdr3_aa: CASSPAGYNAEAFF

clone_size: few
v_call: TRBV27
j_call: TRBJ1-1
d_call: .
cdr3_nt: TGTGCCAGCAGGCGTCTTTTGAACACTGAAGCTTTCTTT
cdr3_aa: CASRRLLNTEAFF

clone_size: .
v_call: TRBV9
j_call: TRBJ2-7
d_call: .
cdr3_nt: TGTGCCAGCAGCGAAGGACAGTCGTCCGAGCAGTACTTC
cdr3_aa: CASSEGQSSEQYF

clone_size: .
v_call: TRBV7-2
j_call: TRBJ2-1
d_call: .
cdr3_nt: TGTGCCAGCACTCCTCGGGGACATAACTACAATGAGCAGTTCTTC
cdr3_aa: CASTPRGHNYNEQFF

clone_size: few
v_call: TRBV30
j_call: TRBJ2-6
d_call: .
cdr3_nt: TGTGCCTGGAGTCCTTCTGGGGCCAACGTCCTGACTTTC
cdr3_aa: CAWSPSGANVLTF

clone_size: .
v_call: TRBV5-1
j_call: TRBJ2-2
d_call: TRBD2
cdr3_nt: TGCGCCAGCAGCTCCCTCCGGACTAGCGGGAGCTCGCGAACCGGGGAGCTGTTTTTT
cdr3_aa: CASSSLRTSGSSRTGELFF

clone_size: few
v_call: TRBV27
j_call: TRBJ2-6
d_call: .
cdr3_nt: TGTGCCAGCAAGGGGTCTGGGGCCAACGTCCTGACTTTC
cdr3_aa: CASKGSGANVLTF

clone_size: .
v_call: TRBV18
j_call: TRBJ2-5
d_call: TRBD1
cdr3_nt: TGTGCCAGCCAGGGACAGGGTCAAGAGACCCAGTACTTC
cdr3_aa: CASQGQGQETQYF

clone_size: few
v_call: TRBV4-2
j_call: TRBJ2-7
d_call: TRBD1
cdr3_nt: TGTGCCAGCAGCCAAGGGGACAGCTACCACGAGCAGTACTTC
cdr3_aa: CASSQGDSYHEQYF

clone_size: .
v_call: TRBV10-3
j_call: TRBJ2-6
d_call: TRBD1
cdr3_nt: TGTGCCATCAGAGGGGGCTTTGGGGCCAACGTCCTGACTTTC
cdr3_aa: CAIRGGFGANVLTF

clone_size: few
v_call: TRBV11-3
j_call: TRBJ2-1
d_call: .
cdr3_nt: TGTGCCAGCAGCTTAGGACAGCTCAACAATGAGCAGTTCTTC
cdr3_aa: CASSLGQLNNEQFF

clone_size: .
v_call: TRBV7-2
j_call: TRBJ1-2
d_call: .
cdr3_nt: TGTGCCAGCAGCTTCCAGAGGGCGGGCGGCTACACCTTC
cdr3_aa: CASSFQRAGGYTF

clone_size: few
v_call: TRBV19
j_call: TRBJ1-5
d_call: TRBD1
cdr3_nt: TGTGCCAGTACTCCGGGACAGGGGGCGCCTAGCAATCAGCCCCAGCATTTT
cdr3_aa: CASTPGQGAPSNQPQHF

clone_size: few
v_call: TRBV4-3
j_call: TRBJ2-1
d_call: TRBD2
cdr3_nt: TGCGCCAGCAGCAGTGCAGCGGGAGCCTACAATGAGCAGTTCTTC
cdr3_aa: CASSSAAGAYNEQFF

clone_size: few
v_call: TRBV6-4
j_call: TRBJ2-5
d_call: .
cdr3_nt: TGTGCCAGCAGTGGAGATTCGGGGGAGACCCAGTACTTC
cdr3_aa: CASSGDSGETQYF

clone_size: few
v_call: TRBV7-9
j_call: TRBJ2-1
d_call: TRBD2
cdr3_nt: TGTGCCAGCGGCCCCCGGGAGGGAAGGGGGAATGAGCAGTTCTTC
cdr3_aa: CASGPREGRGNEQFF

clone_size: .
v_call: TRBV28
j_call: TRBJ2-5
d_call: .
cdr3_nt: TGTGCCAGCACAGGGTCGCTAGAGACCCAGTACTTC
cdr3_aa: CASTGSLETQYF

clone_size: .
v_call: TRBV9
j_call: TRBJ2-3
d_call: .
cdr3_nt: TGTGCCAGCAGCGGTTGGGGACAAAGCACAGATACGCAGTATTTT
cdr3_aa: CASSGWGQSTDTQYF

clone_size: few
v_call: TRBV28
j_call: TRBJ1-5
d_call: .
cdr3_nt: TGTGCCAGCATTGACAGCCGCTTAGGGCCCCAGCATTTT
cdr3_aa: CASIDSRLGPQHF

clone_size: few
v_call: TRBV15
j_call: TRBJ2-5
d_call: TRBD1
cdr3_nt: TGTGCCACCAGCAGAGATCAGGGGGCTCAAGAGACCCAGTACTTC
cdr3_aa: CATSRDQGAQETQYF

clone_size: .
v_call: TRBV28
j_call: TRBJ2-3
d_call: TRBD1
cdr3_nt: TGTGCCAGCAGTTTTCCCGGGACAGGGGAGTATTTT
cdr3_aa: CASSFPGTGEYF

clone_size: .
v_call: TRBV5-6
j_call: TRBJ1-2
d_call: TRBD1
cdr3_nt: TGTGCCAGCAGCTTGTTGCCGGGGACAGCAGTCTATGGCTACACCTTC
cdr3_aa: CASSLLPGTAVYGYTF

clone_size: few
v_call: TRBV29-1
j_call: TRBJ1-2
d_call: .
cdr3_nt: TGCAGCGTCGGACGTGAGGGCTATGGCTACACCTTC
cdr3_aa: CSVGREGYGYTF

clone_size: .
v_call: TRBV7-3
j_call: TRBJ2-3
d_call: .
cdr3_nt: TGTGCCAGCAGCTTGGAGCGGGGCACAGATACGCAGTATTTT
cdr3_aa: CASSLERGTDTQYF

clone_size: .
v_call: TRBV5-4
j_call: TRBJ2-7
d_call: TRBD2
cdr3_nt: TGTGCCAGCAGCCCACATCCTACTAGCGGGATAAGGTACGAGCAGTACTTC
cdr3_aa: CASSPHPTSGIRYEQYF

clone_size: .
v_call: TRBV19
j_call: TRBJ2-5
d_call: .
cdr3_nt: TGTGCCAGTAGTCCCATGACTAGGGCACAAGAGACCCAGTACTTC
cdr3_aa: CASSPMTRAQETQYF

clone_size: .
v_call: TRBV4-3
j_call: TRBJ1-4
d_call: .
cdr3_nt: TGCGCCAGCAGCCTGTCGGTTTCTGAAAAACTGTTTTTT
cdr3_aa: CASSLSVSEKLFF

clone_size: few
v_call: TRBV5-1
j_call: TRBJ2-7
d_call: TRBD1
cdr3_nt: TGCGCCAGCAGCTCGGGGACAGGTCTCACCTACGAGCAGTACTTC
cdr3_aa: CASSSGTGLTYEQYF

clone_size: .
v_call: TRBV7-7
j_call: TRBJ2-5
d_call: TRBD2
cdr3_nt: TGTGCTAGCAGCTACGGACTAGACCAAGAGACCCAGTACTTC
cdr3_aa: CASSYGLDQETQYF

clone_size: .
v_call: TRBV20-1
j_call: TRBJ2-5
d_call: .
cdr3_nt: TGCAGTGCTAGGAGAGAGACCCAGTACTTC
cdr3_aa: CSARRETQYF

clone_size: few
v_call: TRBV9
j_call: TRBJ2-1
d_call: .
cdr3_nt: TGTGCCAGCAGCGTAGATCGGGGATCTGGATACAATGAGCAGTTCTTC
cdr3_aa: CASSVDRGSGYNEQFF

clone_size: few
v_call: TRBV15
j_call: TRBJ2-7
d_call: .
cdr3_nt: TGTGCCACCAGCAGAGATCAGGCAGGGCGAGTAAGGGAGCAGTACTTC
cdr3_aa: CATSRDQAGRVREQYF

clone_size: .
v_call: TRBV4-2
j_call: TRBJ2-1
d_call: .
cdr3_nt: TGTGCCAGCAGCCAAGATAGGAGAGGAACTATACGCTCCTACAATGAGCAGTTCTTC
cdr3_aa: CASSQDRRGTIRSYNEQFF

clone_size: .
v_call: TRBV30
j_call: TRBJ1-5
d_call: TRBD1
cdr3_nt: TGTGCCCAACGAGGGGGCTACTCCAATCAGCCCCAGCATTTT
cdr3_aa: CAQRGGYSNQPQHF

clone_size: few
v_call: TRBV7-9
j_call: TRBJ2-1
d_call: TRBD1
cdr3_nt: TGTGCCAGCAGCTTACCGGGACAGGGGGCGAACAATGAGCAGTTCTTC
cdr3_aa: CASSLPGQGANNEQFF

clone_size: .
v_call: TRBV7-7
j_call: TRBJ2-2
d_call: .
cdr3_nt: TGTGCTAGCAGCATAGACAGGAGCACCGGGGAGCTGTTTTTT
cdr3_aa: CASSIDRSTGELFF

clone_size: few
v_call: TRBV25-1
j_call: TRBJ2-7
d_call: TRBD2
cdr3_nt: TGTGCCAGCAGTGATCTAGCGGGAGCACGGGAGCAGTACTTC
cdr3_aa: CASSDLAGAREQYF

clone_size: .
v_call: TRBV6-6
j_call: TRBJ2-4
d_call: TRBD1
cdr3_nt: TGTGCCAGCAGTCCGGACAGGGAGTCCAAAAACATTCAGTACTTC
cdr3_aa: CASSPDRESKNIQYF

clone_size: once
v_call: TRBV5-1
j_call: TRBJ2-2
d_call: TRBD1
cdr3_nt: TGCGCCAGCAGCTTGGGGAACAGGGGGCGAATCGGGGAGCTGTTTTTT
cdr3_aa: CASSLGNRGRIGELFF

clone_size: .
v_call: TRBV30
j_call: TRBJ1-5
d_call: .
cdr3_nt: TGTGCCTGGTCGGTGGAGCTTAGCAATCAGCCCCAGCATTTT
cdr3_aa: CAWSVELSNQPQHF

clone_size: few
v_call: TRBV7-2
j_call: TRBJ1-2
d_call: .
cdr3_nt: TGTGCCAGCAGCTTAGGGATAATGGGGCAGGATCATGGCTACACCTTC
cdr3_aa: CASSLGIMGQDHGYTF

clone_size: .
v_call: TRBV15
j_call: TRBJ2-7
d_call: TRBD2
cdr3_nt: TGTGCCACCAGCAGAGGACTAGCGGGAAAAGTGGTCTACGAGCAGTACTTC
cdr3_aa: CATSRGLAGKVVYEQYF

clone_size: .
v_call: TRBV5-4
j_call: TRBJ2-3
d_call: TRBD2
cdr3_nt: TGTGCCAGCAGCTTCCGACTAGCGGGGGTCACAGATACGCAGTATTTT
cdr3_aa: CASSFRLAGVTDTQYF

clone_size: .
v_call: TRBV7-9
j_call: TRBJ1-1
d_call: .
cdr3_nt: TGTGCCAGCAGCTTAGTGGCCAGGGTGAACACTGAAGCTTTCTTT
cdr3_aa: CASSLVARVNTEAFF

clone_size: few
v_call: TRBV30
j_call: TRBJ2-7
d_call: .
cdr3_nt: TGTGCCTGGAGCCACTACGAGCAGTACTTC
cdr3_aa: CAWSHYEQYF

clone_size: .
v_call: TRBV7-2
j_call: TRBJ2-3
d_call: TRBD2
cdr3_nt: TGTGCCAGCAGCTTAGTAGCGCTAGCGGGGGGGCCAGATACGCAGTATTTT
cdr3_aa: CASSLVALAGGPDTQYF

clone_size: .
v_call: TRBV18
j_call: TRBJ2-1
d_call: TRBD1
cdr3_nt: TGTGCCAGCTCACCTGGACAGGCGGTCTACAATGAGCAGTTCTTC
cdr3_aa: CASSPGQAVYNEQFF

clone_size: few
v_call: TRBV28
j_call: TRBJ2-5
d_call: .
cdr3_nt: TGTGCCAGCAGTCTGGGGGGAGTGGAGACCCAGTACTTC
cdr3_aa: CASSLGGVETQYF

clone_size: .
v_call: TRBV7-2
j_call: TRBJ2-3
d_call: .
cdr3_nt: TGTGCCAGCAGCCCCATTACTAGCACAGATACGCAGTATTTT
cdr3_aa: CASSPITSTDTQYF

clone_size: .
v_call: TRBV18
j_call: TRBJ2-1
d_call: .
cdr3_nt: TGTGCCAGCTCGCAAAATACAGTGAATGAGCAGTTCTTC
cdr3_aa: CASSQNTVNEQFF